This TCR beta chain was recorded in a study of response to subunit inactivated influenza vaccine (dated by TCRdb to the late 2010s). Regarding the study in general: The study used deep quantitative T cell receptor repertoire profiling to track responses to a trivalent subunit inactivated influenza vaccine. Overall study outcomes, separate from this receptor: It was suggested by the authors that each seasonal influenza vaccination may recruit only a limited number of new T cells.

The library was built by means of RT-PCR. Instrument used: Illumina HiSeq 2500. Clones were called with MiXCR by TCRdb after fastp trimmed the public reads at Q25, and only in-frame beta chains were retained. Each CDR3 protein appears once, grouped with its most common genes and DNA. For this sample there are under 850,000 distinct CDR3 sequences; less than 20% appear just once. The ten largest clones take up under 13% of the sample. V is shortened by 7 bases, J by 7 bases, and the region joining them spans 14 bases. From a lookup of the germline V gene (reference sequence), CDR1 and CDR2 are GTSNPN and SVGIG. The CDR3, cysteine through phenylalanine, is 13 amino acids long. This entry keeps only the CDR3 DNA: 39 bases, framed from base 1. About this clonotype itself: Its antigen is not yet known. No clone much larger than this one lies a single base away; base qualities are absent.

The specimen was PBMCs from blood, collected 4 to 6 days after vaccination. The V and J genes are TRBV30 and TRBJ1-6; matching of 5 bases hints at TRBD1 as the D gene. The clonotype was recovered from a man in his fifties who received an inactivated influenza vaccine. Donor details come from another sample of the same person, matched by shared clones. This receptor carries the CDR3 CAYSAGLNSPLHF. The DNA reads as follows: TGTGCCTACTCGGCAGGGTTGAATTCACCCCTCCACTTT.